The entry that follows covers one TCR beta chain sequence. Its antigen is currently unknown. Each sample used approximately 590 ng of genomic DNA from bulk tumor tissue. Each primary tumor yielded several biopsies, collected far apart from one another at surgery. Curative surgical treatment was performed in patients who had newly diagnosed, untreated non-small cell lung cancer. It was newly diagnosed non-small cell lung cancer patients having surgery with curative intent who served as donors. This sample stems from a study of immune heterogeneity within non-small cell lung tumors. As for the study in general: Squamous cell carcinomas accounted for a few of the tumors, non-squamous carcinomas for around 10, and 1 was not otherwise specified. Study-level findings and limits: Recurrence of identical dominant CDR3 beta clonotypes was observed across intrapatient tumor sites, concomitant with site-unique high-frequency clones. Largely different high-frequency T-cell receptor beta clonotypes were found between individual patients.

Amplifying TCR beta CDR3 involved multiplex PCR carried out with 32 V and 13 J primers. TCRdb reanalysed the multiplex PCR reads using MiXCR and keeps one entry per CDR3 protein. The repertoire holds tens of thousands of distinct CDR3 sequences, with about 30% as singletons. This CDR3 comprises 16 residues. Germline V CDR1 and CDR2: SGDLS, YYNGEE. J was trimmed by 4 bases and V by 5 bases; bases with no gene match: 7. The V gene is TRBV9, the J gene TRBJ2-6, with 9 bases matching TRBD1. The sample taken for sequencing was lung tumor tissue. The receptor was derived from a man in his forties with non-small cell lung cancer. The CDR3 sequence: CASSTQGAAGANVLTF. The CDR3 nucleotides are TGTGCCAGCAGTACACAGGGGGCTGCGGGGGCCAACGTCCTGACTTTC.